This TCR beta chain originates from a study of T cell responses to AZD1222 COVID-19 vaccine. Looked up from germline, CDR1 is SGHRS and CDR2 is YFSETQ. The CDR3 is 15 amino acids. The V end was cut by 2 bases, the J end by 0 bases, with 11 bases between. As for this clone: Its antigen remains unidentified.

General study results and limits: Spike-spanning, vaccine-associated CD4 TCRs were dominant at 160-218 and 743-854. Vaccination with two AZD1222 doses was followed by a rise in Spike-specific TCR breadth and depth. Only after the peak T cell response were repertoires sampled.

Sequencing was performed with immunoSEQ multiplex PCR; in TCRdb, only in-frame clones are kept and a portion is missing. The profile shows roughly 140,000 clones, 93% of them singletons. The source was peripheral blood, collected on day 0 of AZD1222 vaccination. This sequence originates from an adult in good health. The rearrangement uses TRBV5-1 and TRBJ1-2; a possible D gene is TRBD1 (6 bases). This CDR3 reads CASSLYRDPNYGYTF. The CDR3 DNA follows: TGCGCCAGCAGCTTATACAGGGATCCTAACTATGGCTACACCTTC.